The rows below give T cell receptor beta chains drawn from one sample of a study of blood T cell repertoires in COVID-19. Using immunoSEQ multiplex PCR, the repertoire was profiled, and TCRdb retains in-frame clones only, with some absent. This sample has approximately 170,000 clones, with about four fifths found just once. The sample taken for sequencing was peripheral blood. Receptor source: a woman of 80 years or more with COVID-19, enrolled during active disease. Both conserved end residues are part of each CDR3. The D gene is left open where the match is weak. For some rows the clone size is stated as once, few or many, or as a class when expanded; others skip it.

cdr3_nt: TGTGCTAGCAGCCTACGGAGGACAGGTCAAGAGACCCAGTACTTC
cdr3_aa: CASSLRRTGQETQYF
v_call: TRBV7-7
d_call: TRBD1
j_call: TRBJ2-5
clone_size: few

cdr3_nt: TGTGCCAGCAGCCCAACTAGCGGGAAGAACAATGAGCAGTTCTTC
cdr3_aa: CASSPTSGKNNEQFF
v_call: TRBV9
d_call: TRBD2
j_call: TRBJ2-1
clone_size: .

cdr3_nt: TGCGCCAGCAGCACCGGACAGCACACTGAAGCTTTCTTT
cdr3_aa: CASSTGQHTEAFF
v_call: TRBV5-1
d_call: .
j_call: TRBJ1-1
clone_size: once

cdr3_nt: TGTGCCAGCAGCCGACTAGCGGGGGGGCTAAGCACAGATACGCAGTATTTT
cdr3_aa: CASSRLAGGLSTDTQYF
v_call: TRBV2
d_call: TRBD2
j_call: TRBJ2-3
clone_size: .

cdr3_nt: TGTGCCAGCAGTGACCGGTGGAGCGAGCAGTACTTC
cdr3_aa: CASSDRWSEQYF
v_call: TRBV2
d_call: .
j_call: TRBJ2-7
clone_size: few

cdr3_nt: TGCGCCAGCAGCTTGGTCTCGGGGAACTCTGGGGCCAACGTCCTGACTTTC
cdr3_aa: CASSLVSGNSGANVLTF
v_call: TRBV5-1
d_call: .
j_call: TRBJ2-6
clone_size: .

cdr3_nt: TGTGCCAGCAGCGAGGGGGTCGCGAACACCGGGGAGCTGTTTTTT
cdr3_aa: CASSEGVANTGELFF
v_call: TRBV11-3
d_call: .
j_call: TRBJ2-2
clone_size: .

cdr3_nt: TGTGCCACCTCACGTTGGACAGATAATGAAAAACTGTTTTTT
cdr3_aa: CATSRWTDNEKLFF
v_call: TRBV2
d_call: .
j_call: TRBJ1-4
clone_size: .

cdr3_nt: TGCGCCAGCAGCCCCTCTGGGGGGAAGGATGAGCAGTTCTTC
cdr3_aa: CASSPSGGKDEQFF
v_call: TRBV4-3
d_call: .
j_call: TRBJ2-1
clone_size: .

cdr3_nt: TGCGCCAGCAGCCCGCGTCTAGCGGGGGGGCCTGGAGAGACCCAGTACTTC
cdr3_aa: CASSPRLAGGPGETQYF
v_call: TRBV4-1
d_call: TRBD2
j_call: TRBJ2-5
clone_size: .

cdr3_nt: TGCGCCAGCAGCTTGGTCCGAACTGGGCCCTACAATGAGCAGTTCTTC
cdr3_aa: CASSLVRTGPYNEQFF
v_call: TRBV5-1
d_call: .
j_call: TRBJ2-1
clone_size: .

cdr3_nt: TGCGCCAGCACTGGACAGGGGAATACTGCCCAGTACTTC
cdr3_aa: CASTGQGNTAQYF
v_call: TRBV10-2
d_call: TRBD1
j_call: TRBJ2-4
clone_size: .